This T cell receptor (beta chain) was profiled in a study of cytomegalovirus exposure and HLA in healthy donors. Notes on the study in general: Likely technical artifact: a cluster of highly shared sequence variants.

The PCR had 60 Vbeta and 13 Jbeta primers. The method was immunoSEQ multiplex PCR; TCRdb's version includes in-frame clones alone and lacks a portion of them. The sample has 150,000 or so clones, and its top ten clones hold about 1.6%. To note about this clone: Its antigen remains unidentified. The limits of the CDR3 on the DNA are not certain, so only TCRdb's listed CDR3 is given. Other nucleotide sequences in the sample specify the same CDR3.

The CDR3 has 11 residues if both end residues are counted. Germline V gene sequence: CDR1 MDHEN, CDR2 SYDVKM. Healthy donors of bone marrow made up the group. V and J are TRBV28 and TRBJ2-1; TRBD2 is the table's D call, not checked against the DNA. The sequenced sample was PBMCs. The source is a woman aged 50 to 65 in good health and CMV-seronegative. This CDR3 reads CASSSSDEQFF.